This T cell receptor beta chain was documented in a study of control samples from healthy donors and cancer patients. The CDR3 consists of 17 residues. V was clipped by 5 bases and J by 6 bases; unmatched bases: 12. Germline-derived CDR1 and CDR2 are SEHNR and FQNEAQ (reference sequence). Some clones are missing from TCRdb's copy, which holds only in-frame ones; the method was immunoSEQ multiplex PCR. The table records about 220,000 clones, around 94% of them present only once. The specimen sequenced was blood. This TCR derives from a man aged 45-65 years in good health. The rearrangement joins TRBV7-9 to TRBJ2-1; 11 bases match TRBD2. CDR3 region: CASSLRVLAGGLNEQFF. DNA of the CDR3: TGTGCCAGCAGCCTAAGGGTCCTAGCGGGGGGCCTCAATGAGCAGTTCTTC.